These T cell receptor beta chains were read from a single sample in a study of shared clonotypes between healthy human individuals. Sequencing was performed with immunoSEQ multiplex PCR; in TCRdb, only in-frame clones are kept and a portion is missing. The data contain some 240,000 clones, approximately 65% of them seen just once; the ten biggest clones take up approximately 10%. The specimen was memory CD4+ T cells sorted from blood. Receptor source: a man between 25 and 39 years old in good health. The CDR3 runs from the conserved cysteine through the conserved F or W. The D gene is left open where the match is weak. Clone size is shown for a subset of rows, as once, few, many or a class of expanded clone.

D gene,V gene,J gene,clone size,CDR3 protein,CDR3 DNA
TRBD1,TRBV28,TRBJ1-5,-,CASSLGQYSNQPQHF,TGTGCCAGCAGCCTGGGACAGTATAGCAATCAGCCCCAGCATTTT
-,TRBV9,TRBJ2-2,-,CASSARRGLTTGELFF,TGTGCCAGCAGCGCACGCAGGGGTCTCACGACCGGGGAGCTGTTTTTT
-,TRBV7-2,TRBJ2-2,-,CASITGTGNTGELFF,TGTGCCAGCATCACCGGGACCGGGAACACCGGGGAGCTGTTTTTT
TRBD1,TRBV9,TRBJ2-7,few,CASSVDGTGDEQYF,TGTGCCAGCAGCGTAGATGGTACAGGGGACGAGCAGTACTTC
-,TRBV5-1,TRBJ2-7,-,CASSLVGNSYEQYF,TGCGCCAGCAGCTTGGTGGGGAACTCCTACGAGCAGTACTTC
TRBD1,TRBV28,TRBJ1-2,-,CASSYPVTGANYGYTF,TGTGCCAGCAGTTACCCGGTCACAGGGGCTAACTATGGCTACACCTTC
-,TRBV5-4,TRBJ2-3,-,CASSYDPYGDTQYF,TGTGCCAGCAGCTATGACCCTTATGGGGATACGCAGTATTTT
-,TRBV25-1,TRBJ2-7,few,CASGYYEQYF,TGTGCCAGCGGATACTACGAGCAGTACTTC
-,TRBV7-9,TRBJ2-5,-,CASSCLLWGLDCETQYF,TGTGCCAGCAGCTGCCTCTTGTGGGGGCTGGATTGTGAGACCCAGTACTTC
-,TRBV6-5,TRBJ1-1,-,CASRGRTEAFF,TGTGCCTCAAGGGGTCGCACTGAAGCTTTCTTT
TRBD1,TRBV5-4,TRBJ1-1,-,CASSFDRAPTEAFF,TGTGCCAGCAGCTTCGACAGGGCCCCCACTGAAGCTTTCTTT
-,TRBV10-3,TRBJ2-7,-,CAITPDTPTYEQYF,TGTGCCATCACCCCCGACACCCCGACCTACGAGCAGTACTTC
TRBD1,TRBV5-1,TRBJ2-3,-,CASSRTGGGSDTQYF,TGCGCCAGCAGCCGTACAGGGGGCGGGTCAGATACGCAGTATTTT
TRBD1,TRBV28,TRBJ2-3,-,CATGQGPDTQYF,TGTGCAACAGGACAGGGGCCGGATACGCAGTATTTT
-,TRBV28,TRBJ2-3,few,CASSTSRTTSTDTQYF,TGTGCCAGCAGTACCTCTAGGACAACTAGCACAGATACGCAGTATTTT
-,TRBV2,TRBJ1-5,-,CASSPQRGMDQPQHF,TGTGCCAGCAGCCCCCAGAGGGGGATGGATCAGCCCCAGCATTTT
-,TRBV10-2,TRBJ2-1,-,CASSSRDPPFEQFF,TGCGCCAGCAGTAGCCGGGACCCGCCCTTTGAGCAGTTCTTC
-,TRBV18,TRBJ2-5,-,CASSVTETQYF,TGTGCCAGCTCAGTTACAGAGACCCAGTACTTC
TRBD2,TRBV5-1,TRBJ2-1,once,CASYRGAGGSYNEQFF,TGCGCCAGCTACCGTGGGGCGGGAGGGTCCTACAATGAGCAGTTCTTC
-,TRBV7-9,TRBJ2-7,-,CASSREYEQYF,TGTGCCAGCAGTCGGGAGTACGAGCAGTACTTC
TRBD2,TRBV10-3,TRBJ2-1,few,CAISEGGRDNEQFF,TGTGCCATCAGTGAAGGCGGGAGGGACAATGAGCAGTTCTTC
-,TRBV28,TRBJ2-1,-,CAPGWFTNEQFF,TGTGCCCCCGGGTGGTTTACCAATGAGCAGTTCTTC
-,TRBV2,TRBJ2-3,few,CASSEAGGLGWDTQYF,TGTGCCAGCAGTGAAGCGGGCGGACTCGGCTGGGATACGCAGTATTTT
TRBD2,TRBV6-4,TRBJ2-7,-,CASSGLAGYEQYF,TGTGCCAGCAGTGGACTAGCGGGATACGAGCAGTACTTC
-,TRBV5-5,TRBJ2-2,-,CASSFLGPSGELFF,TGTGCCAGCAGCTTCCTAGGTCCCAGCGGGGAGCTGTTTTTT
-,TRBV18,TRBJ2-7,-,CASSLITDRDEQYF,TGTGCCAGCTCACTAATTACCGATAGGGACGAGCAGTACTTC
TRBD1,TRBV18,TRBJ2-7,-,CASSPFEGAQSAYEQYF,TGTGCCAGCTCACCGTTTGAGGGGGCGCAGTCAGCCTACGAGCAGTACTTC
-,TRBV5-1,TRBJ1-1,-,CASSPQTGNTEAFF,TGCGCCAGCAGCCCACAGACAGGGAACACTGAAGCTTTCTTT
-,TRBV6-5,TRBJ1-2,-,CACRQDDYGYTF,TGTGCCTGCCGACAGGATGACTATGGCTACACCTTC
TRBD1,TRBV10-3,TRBJ1-5,few,CATSNVETGPYQPQHF,TGTGCCACCTCGAACGTAGAGACAGGGCCATATCAGCCCCAGCATTTT
-,TRBV11-2,TRBJ2-2,few,CASSSLGGRMYTGELFF,TGTGCCAGCAGCTCCCTCGGGGGTCGAATGTACACCGGGGAGCTGTTTTTT
-,TRBV2,TRBJ2-3,-,CASRVLLGSDTQYF,TGTGCCAGCAGGGTCCTCCTGGGATCAGATACGCAGTATTTT
TRBD2,TRBV7-2,TRBJ2-7,-,CASSFTSGTEYEQYF,TGTGCCAGCAGCTTTACTAGCGGGACCGAATACGAGCAGTACTTC
-,TRBV29-1,TRBJ1-1,-,CSVRDGANTEAFF,TGCAGCGTTCGGGATGGGGCAAACACTGAAGCTTTCTTT
-,TRBV6-6,TRBJ2-1,-,CASSLDRYNEQFF,TGTGCCAGCAGTCTCGACAGATACAATGAGCAGTTCTTC